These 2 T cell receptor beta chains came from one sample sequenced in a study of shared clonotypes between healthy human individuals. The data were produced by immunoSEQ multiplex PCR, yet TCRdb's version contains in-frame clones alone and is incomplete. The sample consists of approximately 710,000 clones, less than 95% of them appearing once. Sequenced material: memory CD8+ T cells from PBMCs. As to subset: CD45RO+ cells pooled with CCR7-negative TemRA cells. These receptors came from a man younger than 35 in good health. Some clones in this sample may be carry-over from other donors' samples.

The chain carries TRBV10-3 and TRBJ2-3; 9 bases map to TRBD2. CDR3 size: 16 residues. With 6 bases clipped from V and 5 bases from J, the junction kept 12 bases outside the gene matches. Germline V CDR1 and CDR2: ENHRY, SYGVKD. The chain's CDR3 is CAIRLTSGNLIDTQYF. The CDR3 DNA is TGTGCCATCAGGCTGACTAGCGGAAATCTTATAGATACGCAGTATTTT.

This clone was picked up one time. The CDR3 spells CASSQDISGLSYEQYF. In nucleotides, the CDR3 is TGTGCCAGCAGCCAAGATATTAGCGGCCTCTCCTACGAGCAGTACTTC. The rearrangement joins TRBV14 to TRBJ2-7; maybe TRBD2 (6 bases). The CDR3 runs to 16 residues. V gave up 0 bases and J gave up 0 bases, with 12 bases separating them. Per the germline V gene, CDR1 is SGHDN and CDR2 is FVKESK. Looking up the rest from reference TRBV14 and TRBJ2-7 gives the full variable domain: EAGVTQFPSHSVIEKGQTVTLRCDPISGHDNLYWYRRVMGKEIKFLLHFVKESKQDESGMPNNRFLAERTGGTYSTLKVQPAELEDSGVYFCASSQDISGLSYEQYFGPGTRLTVT.